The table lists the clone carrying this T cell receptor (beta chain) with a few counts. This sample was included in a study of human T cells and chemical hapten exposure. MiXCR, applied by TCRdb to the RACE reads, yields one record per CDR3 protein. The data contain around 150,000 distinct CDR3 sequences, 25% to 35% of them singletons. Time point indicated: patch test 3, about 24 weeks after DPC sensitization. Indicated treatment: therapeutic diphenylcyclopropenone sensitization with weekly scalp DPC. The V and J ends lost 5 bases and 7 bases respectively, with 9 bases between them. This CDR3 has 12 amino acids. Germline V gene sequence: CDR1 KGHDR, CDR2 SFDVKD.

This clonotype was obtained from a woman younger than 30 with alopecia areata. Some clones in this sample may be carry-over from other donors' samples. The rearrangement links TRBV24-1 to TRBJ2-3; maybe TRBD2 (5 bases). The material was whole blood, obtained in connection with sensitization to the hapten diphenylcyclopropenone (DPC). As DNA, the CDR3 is TGTGCCACCAGTGTCACGGGGTATACGCAGTATTTT. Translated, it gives CATSVTGYTQYF.